The 31 T cell receptor beta chains reported below all come from one sample, sequenced in a study of naive and memory T cell subsets. The beta constant-region primer was an equimolar mix of two oligonucleotides covering TRBC1 and TRBC2. Using its own MiXCR run on the UMI-ligation and nested PCR reads, TCRdb lists one record per CDR3 protein. This table has around 27,000 distinct CDR3 sequences, roughly a tenth appearing once. Input material: effector memory CD4+ T cells from blood. Described subset: effector memory, CD45RA- CD27-. Every receptor here comes from a human donor in good health.

This clonotype was seen more than once but under ten times. This chain uses TRBV3-1 with TRBJ1-6, with D possibly TRBD1 on 6 matching bases. V was shortened by 4 bases and J by 9 bases, with 10 bases between the two germline ends. This CDR3 region has 13 residues. Per germline, CDR1 LGHDT and CDR2 YNNKEL (reference sequence). CDR3 sequence (DNA): TGTGCCAGCAGCCGGCGGACAGTTTCACCCCTCCACTTT. Protein: CASSRRTVSPLHF.

The chain recombines TRBV25-1 with TRBJ1-4, with 9 bases lining up with TRBD1. J was trimmed by 8 bases and V by 4 bases; bases with no gene match: 8. Germline CDR1 is MGHDK and CDR2 is SYGVNS. The CDR3 runs 15 residues. CDR3 nucleotide sequence: TGTGCCAGCAGTGGGACAGGGGCCATGCTCGAAAAACTGTTTTTT. This encodes CASSGTGAMLEKLFF.

This clonotype occurred a few times. The chain recombines TRBV12-3 or TRBV12-4 with TRBJ1-4; 8 bases agree with TRBD1. There are 15 residues in the CDR3. V lost 1 base and J lost 7; bases outside the gene matches: 5. The CDR3 region has the DNA TGTGCCAGCAGTTTAGGATTCACAGGGGGTGAAAAACTGTTTTTT. Translating gives CASSLGFTGGEKLFF.

In this sample, this clonotype turned up many times. This chain joins TRBV7-9 and TRBJ2-5; the D gene is possibly TRBD2 (6 bases). The germline CDR1 and CDR2 sequences are SEHNR and FQNEAQ (reference sequence). The CDR3 consists of 15 residues. V gave up 4 bases and J gave up 1 base, with 13 bases separating them. CDR3 region: CASSSTRGSQETQYF. The CDR3 nucleotides read TGTGCCAGCAGCTCCACCCGGGGGTCCCAAGAGACCCAGTACTTC.

This clonotype was seen repeatedly, ten times or more. The V gene is TRBV4-3, the J gene TRBJ2-1, with a possible D match to TRBD1 (5 bases). The germline gives CDR1 LGHNA, CDR2 YSLEER. The V end was cut by 0 bases, the J end by 0 bases, with 9 bases between. The length of the CDR3 is 16 residues. The DNA for the CDR3 is TGCGCCAGCAGCCAAGATCACAGGAGCTCCTACAATGAGCAGTTCTTC. It translates to CASSQDHRSSYNEQFF.

The chain couples TRBV6-1 to TRBJ2-4; D may be TRBD1 (5 bases). The CDR3 has 20 amino acids. Germline CDR1 reads MNHNS; CDR2 reads SASEGT. The V and J ends lost 6 bases and 0 bases respectively, with 27 bases between them. This CDR3 reads CASSPDWVTGRKLAKNIQYF. The CDR3 nucleotides read TGTGCCAGCAGCCCAGACTGGGTAACAGGTCGGAAGTTAGCCAAAAACATTCAGTACTTC.

This clonotype came up a few times. The chain links TRBV14 to TRBJ2-5; 8 bases match TRBD2. The CDR3 length is 16 residues. Germline V gene lookup returns CDR1 SGHDN and CDR2 FVKESK. J gave up 3 bases and V 3 bases, and 9 bases lay outside the gene matches. In DNA form, the CDR3 reads TGTGCCAGCAGCCACGGTCGGGGGGGGATCAAAGAGACCCAGTACTTC. This encodes CASSHGRGGIKETQYF.

V gene TRBV11-2 combines with J gene TRBJ2-7, with D perhaps assigned TRBD1 or TRBD2 (5 bases each). The CDR3 covers 15 residues. Germline CDR1 is SGHAT and CDR2 is FQNNGV. V dropped 5 bases and J dropped 1 base, with 15 bases sitting between them. In DNA form, the CDR3 reads TGTGCCAGCAGCCCCAGTGGTGAGGGGTCCTACGAGCAGTACTTC. Encoded protein: CASSPSGEGSYEQYF.

This chain links TRBV5-4 with TRBJ1-5; D gene ambiguous. Trimming shortened V by 3 bases and J by 7 bases, and 5 bases separated the two germline ends. The CDR3 extends over 11 amino acids. The germline gives CDR1 SGHNT, CDR2 YYREEE (reference sequence). In DNA, the CDR3 is TGTGCCAGCAGCTGGGGACAGCCCCAGCATTTT. Translated, it gives CASSWGQPQHF. Filled out from reference TRBV5-4 and TRBJ1-5, the complete variable domain reads ETGVTQSPTHLIKTRGQQVTLRCSSQSGHNTVSWYQQALGQGPQFIFQYYREEENGRGNFPPRFSGLQFPNYSSELNVNALELDDSALYLCASSWGQPQHFGDGTRLSIL.

This clonotype has at least ten counts. This chain connects TRBV7-7 to TRBJ2-5, with 7 bases that match TRBD1. V lost 4 bases, J lost 1 base, and 3 bases stayed unmatched. The CDR3 consists of 14 residues. Germline CDR1 is SSHAT and CDR2 is FNYEAQ (reference sequence). The CDR3 nucleotides read TGTGCCAGCAGCTCTGCAGGGGGCCAAGAGACCCAGTACTTC. Amino acid sequence: CASSSAGGQETQYF.

This clonotype was seen only a few times. In nucleotides, the CDR3 is TGCAGTGCTAGACCTACGACAGGGAGCGAAAAACTGTTTTTT. Translated: CSARPTTGSEKLFF. The chain recombines TRBV20-1 with TRBJ1-4; TRBD1 matches 7 bases. CDR1 is DFQATT and CDR2 is SNEGSKA in the germline V gene (reference sequence). There are 14 residues in the CDR3. Germline trimming cut 2 bases from V and 8 bases from J; bases unmatched to any gene: 8.

This clonotype was picked up a small number of times. The rearrangement joins TRBV29-1 to TRBJ1-1; tentatively, D is TRBD1 (6 bases). Looked up from germline, CDR1 is SQVTM and CDR2 is ANQGSEA. Trimming removed 5 bases at V and 4 bases at J, with 11 bases between. The CDR3 totals 12 residues. CDR3 nucleotide sequence: TGCAGCGTTCGAGGGGGGAGCACTGAAGCTTTCTTT. Translating it yields CSVRGGSTEAFF.

The rearrangement joins TRBV7-2 to TRBJ2-5; maybe TRBD1 (6 bases). CDR1 is SGHTA and CDR2 is FQGNSA in the germline V gene. V lost 0 bases to trimming and J lost 5 bases, with 13 bases between them. The CDR3 runs to 15 residues. The CDR3 DNA sequence: TGTGCCAGCAGCTTAGCGGGACACCCCGGGGAGACCCAGTACTTC. This translates into CASSLAGHPGETQYF.

This clonotype was found a few times. The rearrangement joins TRBV2 to TRBJ1-4, with D maybe TRBD1 (5 bases). The CDR3 runs 14 residues. CDR1 and CDR2 from the germline V gene are SNHLY and FYNNEI. Trimming cost V 6 bases and J 4 bases, with 12 bases left between them. The CDR3: CASRAGSGNEKLFF. For the CDR3, the DNA is TGTGCCAGCAGAGCAGGGTCGGGTAATGAAAAACTGTTTTTT.

This clonotype was seen a handful of times. The chain joins TRBV6-5 to TRBJ2-6; possibly TRBD1 or TRBD2 for D (6 bases each). Germline CDR1 and CDR2: MNHEY and SVGAGI. The CDR3 has 16 residues. Trimming cost V 4 bases and J 4 bases, with 14 bases left between them. In nucleotides, the CDR3 is TGTGCCAGCAGTTCTAGGGGGGTAGGCGGGGCCAACGTCCTGACTTTC. It yields the protein CASSSRGVGGANVLTF.

By proportion, this clonotype is medium-sized. The CDR3 nucleotides read TGTGCCAGCACCCGCCGAGCGGAGGGTGCTTCACCCCTCCACTTT. Protein sequence: CASTRRAEGASPLHF. The gene calls are TRBV6-2 or TRBV6-3 and TRBJ1-6, with D unclear. V gave up 7 bases and J gave up 9 bases, with 19 bases separating them. CDR3 length equals 15 residues. CDR1 and CDR2 (germline): MNHEY, SVGEGT.

This clonotype was detected many times. A read error may produce the germline difference seen at one junction end. The chain joins TRBV7-2 to TRBJ1-6; D may be TRBD1 (5 bases). This CDR3 contains 15 residues. CDR1 is SGHTA, CDR2 FQGNSA, per germline. CDR3 in amino acids: CASSSRDSHNSPLHF. The CDR3 DNA sequence: TGTGCCAGCAGCAGCCGGGACTCCCATAATTCACCCCTCCACTTT. Filled out from reference TRBV7-2 and TRBJ1-6, the complete variable domain reads GAGVSQSPSNKVTEKGKDVELRCDPISGHTALYWYRQSLGQGLEFLIYFQGNSAPDKSGLPSDRFSAERTGGSVSTLTIQRTQQEDSAVYLCASSSRDSHNSPLHFGNGTRLTVT.

This chain joins TRBV19 and TRBJ2-3, with a weak D call TRBD2 (6 bases). The CDR3 length is 13 residues. V lost 3 bases and J lost 6, with 10 bases in between. Germline lookup yields CDR1 LNHDA and CDR2 SQIVND (reference sequence). The CDR3 reads CASSIGREDTQYF. The CDR3 nucleotides are TGTGCCAGTAGTATTGGCCGGGAGGATACGCAGTATTTT.

This clonotype was found a few times. The chain recombines TRBV27 with TRBJ2-1; the D is unclear. This CDR3 is 15 amino acids long. V lost 5 bases, J lost 1 base, and 12 bases lay in between. The V gene's germline CDR1 is MNHEY and CDR2 SMNVEV (reference sequence). DNA for the CDR3: TGTGCCAGCAGTCCACCTGACCTTTCCTACAATGAGCAGTTCTTC. Its protein product is CASSPPDLSYNEQFF.

This clonotype has just a few counts. As DNA, the CDR3 is TGTGCCAGCAGCCCACGTCCGGACTCAGATACGCAGTATTTT. Translated, it gives CASSPRPDSDTQYF. V is TRBV7-8 and J is TRBJ2-3; D may be TRBD2 (5 bases). The length of the CDR3 is 14 residues. Deletions cut 5 bases from V and 4 bases from J, with 13 bases between. CDR1 SGHVS and CDR2 FQNEAQ come from the germline V gene.

This clonotype was detected ten times or more. The CDR3 loop reads CASSPRQFFNEQFF. The CDR3 bases are TGTGCCAGCAGCCCCCGACAGTTTTTCAATGAGCAGTTCTTC. The rearrangement uses TRBV11-1 and TRBJ2-1; D perhaps matches TRBD1 (5 bases). Germline CDR1 and CDR2: SGHAT and FQDESV (reference sequence). Trimming stripped 5 bases from V and 6 bases from J, with 14 bases between. CDR3 length: 14 amino acids.

This clonotype was seen repeatedly, ten times or more. The V call is TRBV10-3, the J call TRBJ1-5; no definite D call. V was cut by 4 bases and J by 1 base, with 5 bases left in between. CDR1 ENHRY and CDR2 SYGVKD come from the germline V gene. There are 13 residues in the CDR3. CDR3 amino acids: CAISGDSNQPQHF. The DNA of the CDR3 is TGTGCCATCAGTGGCGACAGCAATCAGCCCCAGCATTTT.

In this sample, this clonotype turned up a few times. V usage is TRBV10-2 and J usage is TRBJ2-3, with 11 bases fitting TRBD2. This CDR3 spans 16 amino acids. Per the germline V gene, CDR1 is WSHSY and CDR2 is SAAADI. Losses at the gene ends were 7 bases for V and 2 bases for J; bases not matched to a gene: 8. The CDR3 loop is CASKLASGGNTDTQYF. The DNA for the CDR3 is TGCGCCAGCAAATTAGCTAGCGGGGGGAACACAGATACGCAGTATTTT.

This clonotype was counted many times. The chain has TRBV14 and TRBJ1-6; possibly TRBD1 for D (5 bases). The length of the CDR3 is 14 residues. CDR1 is SGHDN and CDR2 is FVKESK in the germline V gene. Trimming stripped 9 bases from V and 8 bases from J, with 17 bases between. The CDR3: CARDIPPGDSPLHF. CDR3 in DNA: TGTGCCAGAGACATTCCCCCGGGGGATTCACCCCTCCACTTT. Using reference TRBV14 and TRBJ1-6 for the parts outside the CDR3, the full variable domain is EAGVTQFPSHSVIEKGQTVTLRCDPISGHDNLYWYRRVMGKEIKFLLHFVKESKQDESGMPNNRFLAERTGGTYSTLKVQPAELEDSGVYFCARDIPPGDSPLHFGNGTRLTVT.

The chain joins TRBV6-6 to TRBJ2-5; 9 bases match TRBD1. The CDR3 has 15 residues. Germline V gene lookup returns CDR1 MNHNY and CDR2 SVGAGI (reference sequence). The J segment lost 3 bases and the V segment lost 6 bases, leaving 8 bases of the junction unmatched. CDR3 DNA sequence: TGTGCCAGCAGGCAGACAGGGGGAATTGAAGAGACCCAGTACTTC. This sequence encodes CASRQTGGIEETQYF.

This clonotype appeared a few times. The chain has TRBV12-3 or TRBV12-4 and TRBJ1-5; no clear D gene. There are 14 residues in the CDR3. V was pared by 5 bases and J by 5 bases, with 13 bases between. The CDR3 bases are TGTGCCAGCAGTCCGGCACCCATCGATCAGCCCCAGCATTTT. Protein product: CASSPAPIDQPQHF.

This clonotype was detected only a few times. The V gene is TRBV15, the J gene TRBJ1-1, with unresolved D. The V gene's germline CDR1 is LNHNV and CDR2 YYDKDF (reference sequence). The CDR3 runs 14 residues. The V end was cut by 3 bases, the J end by 1 base, with 9 bases between. DNA of the CDR3: TGTGCCACCAGCAGGGGAGGATCGAACACTGAAGCTTTCTTT. Protein: CATSRGGSNTEAFF.

This clonotype was counted ten times or more. This chain uses TRBV7-2 with TRBJ2-5; D is ambiguous. V was trimmed by 5 bases and J by 1 base, leaving 8 bases between them. CDR1 and CDR2 (germline): SGHTA, FQGNSA. The CDR3 is made up of 13 amino acids. CDR3 DNA: TGTGCCAGCAGCCGGGCTTTCCAAGAGACCCAGTACTTC. Translated: CASSRAFQETQYF.

This clonotype appeared a few times. The chain employs TRBV11-3 and TRBJ1-2; D gene uncertain. Trimming pared 4 bases from V and 7 bases from J, leaving 13 bases between. In germline, CDR1 is SGHNT, CDR2 YENEEA. The length of the CDR3 is 13 residues. The CDR3 DNA reads TGTGCCAGCAGCTCCCCCCGAACGTCTGGCTACACCTTC. It codes for CASSSPRTSGYTF.

The chain employs TRBV30 and TRBJ2-5; D call uncertain. Germline-derived CDR1 and CDR2 are GTSNPN and SVGIG (reference sequence). The V end lost 5 bases, the J end lost 5 bases, and 9 bases lay between the germline ends. The CDR3 is 11 amino acids. This CDR3 is CAWSGGETQYF. In DNA form, the CDR3 reads TGTGCCTGGTCGGGTGGGGAGACCCAGTACTTC.

This clonotype has ten or more counts. CDR3 sequence: CASSGGTSSYEQYF. DNA for the CDR3: TGTGCCAGCAGCGGCGGGACTAGCTCGTACGAGCAGTACTTC. V is TRBV5-4 and J is TRBJ2-7, with 9 bases lining up with TRBD2. The CDR3 consists of 14 residues. Germline V gives CDR1 SGHNT, CDR2 YYREEE (reference sequence). J lost 4 bases, V lost 4 bases, and 6 bases had no gene match. The whole variable domain, filled in from reference TRBV5-4 and TRBJ2-7, reads ETGVTQSPTHLIKTRGQQVTLRCSSQSGHNTVSWYQQALGQGPQFIFQYYREEENGRGNFPPRFSGLQFPNYSSELNVNALELDDSALYLCASSGGTSSYEQYFGPGTRLTVT.